This T cell receptor beta chain derives from a study of T cell repertoires in cytomegalovirus infection. From germline, CDR1 is DFQATT and CDR2 SNEGSKA (reference sequence). CDR3 length equals 12 residues. V was shortened by 3 bases and J by 3 bases, with 9 bases between the two germline ends. From the reads, TCRdb called clonotypes with MiXCR, one entry per CDR3 protein. The data show around 130,000 distinct CDR3 sequences, about 10% seen once. This clonotype was counted many times. Sequencing used PBMCs. The clonotype originates from a human donor in good health (CMV status not recorded). Some clones in this sample may be carry-over from other donors' samples. This chain joins TRBV20-1 and TRBJ2-7; D is undetermined. CDR3 bases: TGCAGTGCTAGCCGGCAAAACTACGAGCAGTACTTC. The encoded protein is CSASRQNYEQYF.